The following is a T cell receptor beta chain sequence with its context. Its antigen is currently not known. No base quality values were provided; no much bigger clone lies one nucleotide off. After removal of 6 bases from V and 3 bases from J, the junction retains 11 bases not matched to a gene. Via the germline V gene, CDR1 is SGHRS and CDR2 YFSETQ. The CDR3 runs 16 residues from the cysteine to the phenylalanine. Solely the CDR3 DNA is kept, with 48 bases framed from the first base. This entry belongs to a study of T cell changes during pregnancy in multiple sclerosis (dated by TCRdb to the late 2010s). Regarding the research as a whole: The study looked at changes in the T cell repertoire across pregnancy in women with multiple sclerosis.

Library preparation used the immunoSEQ multiplex PCR assay. Here the immuneACCESS table is served through TCRdb, limited to in-frame sequences with V and J called. Missing clones are a known gap in these copies; in checked studies unresolved V genes cover under half, and the rest lacks a known reason. Here the sample has some 60,000 clones; about 92% occur a single time. The ten largest clones take up less than 3% of the sample. The V and J segments used are TRBV5-1 and TRBJ2-3; 9 bases in between match TRBD2. The receptor was isolated from a female donor in good health, enrolled as a control in a pregnancy study. This sample comprised peripheral blood, obtained in the second trimester of pregnancy. The DNA sequence follows: TGCGCCAGCAAAAGAATAGCGGGAGTACGGACAGATACGCAGTATTTT. Translated, it gives CASKRIAGVRTDTQYF. Reference TRBV5-1 and TRBJ2-3 genes cover what lies past the CDR3, so the full variable domain is KAGVTQTPRYLIKTRGQQVTLSCSPISGHRSVSWYQQTPGQGLQFLFEYFSETQRNKGNFPGRFSGRQFSNSRSEMNVSTLELGDSALYLCASKRIAGVRTDTQYFGPGTRLTVL.